The 8 T cell receptor beta chains reported below all come from one sample, sequenced in a study of beta chain features in type 1 diabetes. Study results and limitations: In every one of the four CD4+ subsets, TCRB CDR3s were moderately but significantly shorter in Type 1 diabetes patients.

These receptors' antigens are unknown. Reverse transcribing all isolated RNA meant expressed TCRB transcripts were sequenced. Measured with immunoSEQ multiplex PCR; TCRdb has only the in-frame clones, and not every one. The sample lists 600,000 or so clones, more than 13% occurring once. Specimen: naive CD4+ T cells from blood. The receptors originated from a man between 18 and 35 years old with type 1 diabetes.

The rearrangement joins TRBV9 to TRBJ2-7; TRBD1 matches 7 bases. Trimming took 0 bases from V and 5 from J; bases not matched to a gene: 8. This CDR3 contains 15 residues. Germline V gene lookup returns CDR1 SGDLS and CDR2 YYNGEE. CDR3 DNA sequence: TGTGCCAGCAGCGTAGAGGGACAGAGTTTAAACGAGCAGTACTTC. It codes for CASSVEGQSLNEQYF.

V gene TRBV30 combines with J gene TRBJ1-2; TRBD1 might be the D (6 bases). V was clipped by 0 bases and J by 4 bases, with 15 bases between them. This CDR3 has 15 residues. CDR1 and CDR2 (germline): GTSNPN, SVGIG (reference sequence). As DNA, the CDR3 is TGTGCCTGGAGTGTTCGTGGGGGCCTCCCCTATGGCTACACCTTC. Protein: CAWSVRGGLPYGYTF. Together with reference TRBV30 and TRBJ1-2, the CDR3 gives the full variable domain: SQTIHQWPATLVQPVGSPLSLECTVEGTSNPNLYWYRQAAGRGLQLLFYSVGIGQISSEVPQNLSASRPQDRQFILSSKKLLLSDSGFYLCAWSVRGGLPYGYTFGSGTRLTVV.

V is TRBV6-5 and J is TRBJ2-3; tentative D call: TRBD2 (5 bases). The CDR3 is 16 residues long. Trimming pared 0 bases from V and 6 bases from J, leaving 16 bases between. CDR1 is MNHEY, CDR2 SVGAGI, per germline. CDR3 DNA: TGTGCCAGCAGTTACTCACGCGGGTCTATCGGGGATACGCAGTATTTT. It encodes CASSYSRGSIGDTQYF.

The CDR3 protein is CASSLPGGSYEQYF. The CDR3 DNA follows: TGTGCCAGCAGCCTACCTGGCGGGAGCTACGAGCAGTACTTC. J is TRBJ2-7 and V is TRBV7-2; 7 bases agree with TRBD2. The germline gives CDR1 SGHTA, CDR2 FQGNSA. This CDR3 comprises 14 residues. J gave up 3 bases and V 5 bases, and 7 bases lay outside the gene matches. The full variable domain, completed using reference TRBV7-2 and TRBJ2-7, is GAGVSQSPSNKVTEKGKDVELRCDPISGHTALYWYRQSLGQGLEFLIYFQGNSAPDKSGLPSDRFSAERTGGSVSTLTIQRTQQEDSAVYLCASSLPGGSYEQYFGPGTRLTVT.

The V and J genes are TRBV9 and TRBJ2-1; TRBD2 agrees at 15 bases. CDR1 and CDR2 from the germline V gene are SGDLS and YYNGEE. Unmatched junction bases numbered 6, after V lost 4 bases and J lost 7 bases. This CDR3 comprises 16 residues. CDR3 sequence: CASSSRTSGGANEQFF. The CDR3, as DNA: TGTGCCAGCAGCTCCCGGACTAGCGGGGGGGCGAATGAGCAGTTCTTC.

In its sample, this clone was seen a few times. The rearrangement links TRBV18 to TRBJ1-4; D gene uncertain. Trimming stripped 3 bases from V and 4 bases from J, with 9 bases between. Germline lookup yields CDR1 KGHSH and CDR2 LQKENI. The length of the CDR3 is 14 residues. The CDR3 loop is CASSPDAGNEKLFF. The CDR3 coding sequence is TGTGCCAGCTCACCGGACGCGGGTAATGAAAAACTGTTTTTT.

The chain is built from TRBV5-1 and TRBJ1-6, with unresolved D. Germline values: CDR1 SGHRS, CDR2 YFSETQ. CDR3 length: 18 residues. Deletions cut 3 bases from V and 1 base from J, with 17 bases between. CDR3 nucleotide sequence: TGCGCCAGCAGCTGGCAGGACCAACGAAGGTCCTATAATTCACCCCTCCACTTT. Its translation is CASSWQDQRRSYNSPLHF.

V and J are TRBV6-5 and TRBJ2-7, with D unclear. Germline CDR1 reads MNHEY; CDR2 reads SVGAGI. This CDR3 has 14 residues. Trimming stripped 7 bases from V and 0 bases from J, with 13 bases between. CDR3 region: CASKRMDGSYEQYF. Written as DNA, the CDR3 is TGTGCCAGCAAAAGGATGGACGGCTCCTACGAGCAGTACTTC.